This record covers a single TCR beta chain. What it binds is unknown. From the 5' RACE reads, TCRdb lists one entry per CDR3 protein and no DNA. The table gives approximately 420,000 distinct CDR3 sequences; the top ten clones make up about 10% of it. The entry originates in a study of T cells expressing NK-cell markers. Study at large: The TCR beta repertoires were obtained from sorted CD3+CD56+NKG2C+, CD3+CD56+NKG2C- and CD3+CD56-NKG2C+ T cells. Points from the study as a whole: Dominant NKG2C+ clonotypes in five to seven donors made up about 1.0-7.0% of CD8+ T cells.

Sequencing was carried out using blood T cells: a sorted CD56 or NKG2C T cell subset, CD4+ or CD8+ T cells, or bulk PBMC T cells (not recorded which). The clonotype comes from a woman between 45 and 65 years old in good health.

CDR3 protein: CSARSIVGSYNEQFF. The chain links TRBV20-1 to TRBJ2-1; TCRdb proposes TRBD2, but this gene call is untestable without DNA. Germline V gene sequence: CDR1 DFQATT, CDR2 SNEGSKA (reference sequence). The CDR3 extends over 15 amino acids.